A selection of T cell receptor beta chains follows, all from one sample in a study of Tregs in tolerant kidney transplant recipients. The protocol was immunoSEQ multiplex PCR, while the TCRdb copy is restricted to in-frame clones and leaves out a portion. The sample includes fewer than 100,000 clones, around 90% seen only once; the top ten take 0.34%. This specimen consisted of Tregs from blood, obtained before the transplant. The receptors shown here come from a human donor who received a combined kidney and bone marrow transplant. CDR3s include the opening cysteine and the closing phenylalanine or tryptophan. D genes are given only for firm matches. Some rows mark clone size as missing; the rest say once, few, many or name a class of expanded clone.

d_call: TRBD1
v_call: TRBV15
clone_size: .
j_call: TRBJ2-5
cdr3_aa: CATSRPGTGSETQYF
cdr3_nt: TGTGCCACCAGCAGACCGGGGACAGGGAGCGAGACCCAGTACTTC

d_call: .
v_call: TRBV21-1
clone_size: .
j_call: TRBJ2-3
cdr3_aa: CVKVRGGRIPMDTQYF
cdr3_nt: TGTGTAAAAGTCCGCGGCGGGAGGATCCCGATGGATACGCAGTATTTT

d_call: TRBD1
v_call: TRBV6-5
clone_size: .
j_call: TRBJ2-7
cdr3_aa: CASSLWTGGFPYEQYF
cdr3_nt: TGTGCCAGCAGTTTATGGACAGGGGGATTTCCCTACGAGCAGTACTTC

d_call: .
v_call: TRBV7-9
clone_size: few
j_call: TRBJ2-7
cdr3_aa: CASSSPAGQSHSYEQYF
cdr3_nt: TGTGCCAGCAGCTCCCCGGCGGGACAGTCTCACTCCTACGAGCAGTACTTC

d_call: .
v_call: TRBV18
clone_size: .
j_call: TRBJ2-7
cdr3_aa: CASSARDQTDEQYF
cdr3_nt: TGTGCCTCCTCCGCCCGGGACCAGACTGACGAGCAGTACTTC

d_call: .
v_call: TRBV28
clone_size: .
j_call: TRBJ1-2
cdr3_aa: CASSLADSERNYGYTF
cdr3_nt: TGTGCCAGCAGTTTGGCGGACAGCGAAAGGAACTATGGCTACACCTTC

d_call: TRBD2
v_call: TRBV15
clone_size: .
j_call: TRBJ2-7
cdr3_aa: CATRLADRYEQYF
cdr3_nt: TGTGCCACCCGACTAGCGGACCGCTACGAGCAGTACTTC

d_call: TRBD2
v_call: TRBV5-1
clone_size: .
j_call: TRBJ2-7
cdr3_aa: CASSSTSGTYEQYF
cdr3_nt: TGCGCCAGCAGCTCGACTAGCGGGACCTACGAGCAGTACTTC

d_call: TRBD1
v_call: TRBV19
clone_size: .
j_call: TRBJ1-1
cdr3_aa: CASSKTGVAFF
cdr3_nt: TGTGCCAGTAGCAAAACAGGGGTGGCTTTCTTT

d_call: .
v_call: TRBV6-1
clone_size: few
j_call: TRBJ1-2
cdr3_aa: CASSVSTGGYTF
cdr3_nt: TGTGCCAGCAGTGTCTCTACGGGTGGCTACACCTTC

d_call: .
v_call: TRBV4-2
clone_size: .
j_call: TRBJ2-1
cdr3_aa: CASSQDLVAYEQFF
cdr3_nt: TGTGCCAGCAGCCAAGATCTTGTAGCCTATGAGCAGTTCTTC

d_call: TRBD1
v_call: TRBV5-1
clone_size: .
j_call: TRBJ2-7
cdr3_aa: CASSLAPLTGWGSSEQYF
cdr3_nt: TGCGCCAGCAGCTTGGCCCCGTTGACAGGGTGGGGGTCGAGCGAGCAGTACTTC

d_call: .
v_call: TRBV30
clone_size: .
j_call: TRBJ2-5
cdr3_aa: CAWSPGGETQYF
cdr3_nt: TGTGCCTGGAGTCCAGGGGGGGAGACCCAGTACTTC

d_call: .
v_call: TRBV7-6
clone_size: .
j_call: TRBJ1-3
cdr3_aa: CASSPTGALGVHTIYF
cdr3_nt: TGTGCCAGCAGCCCCACGGGGGCGTTGGGTGTCCACACCATATATTTT

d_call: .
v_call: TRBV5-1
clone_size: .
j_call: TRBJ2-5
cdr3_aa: CASSLVQAVTQYF
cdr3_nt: TGCGCCAGCAGCTTGGTACAGGCAGTGACCCAGTACTTC

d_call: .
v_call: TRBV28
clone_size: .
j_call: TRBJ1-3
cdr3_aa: CASSQGFSGNTIYF
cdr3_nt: TGTGCCAGCAGTCAGGGTTTCTCTGGAAACACCATATATTTT

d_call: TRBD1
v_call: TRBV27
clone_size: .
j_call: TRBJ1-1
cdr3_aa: CASSLGRDRGKNTEAFF
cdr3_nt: TGTGCCAGCAGTTTAGGGAGGGACAGGGGCAAGAACACTGAAGCTTTCTTT

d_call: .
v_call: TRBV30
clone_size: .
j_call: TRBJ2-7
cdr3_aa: CACLPPGDASYEQYF
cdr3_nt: TGTGCCTGCCTCCCCCCCGGGGACGCCTCCTACGAGCAGTACTTC

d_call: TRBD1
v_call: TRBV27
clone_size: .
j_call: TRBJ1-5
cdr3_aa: CASSLAGTGDQPQHF
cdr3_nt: TGTGCCAGCAGTTTAGCCGGGACAGGGGATCAGCCCCAGCATTTT

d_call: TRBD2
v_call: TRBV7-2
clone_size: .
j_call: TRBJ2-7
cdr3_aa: CASSTPSGTSGRPSYEQYF
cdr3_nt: TGTGCCAGCAGCACTCCCTCCGGGACTAGCGGGAGGCCTTCCTACGAGCAGTACTTC

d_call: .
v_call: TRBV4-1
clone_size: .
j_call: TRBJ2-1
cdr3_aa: CASSHQGPSSYNEQFF
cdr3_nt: TGCGCCAGCAGCCATCAAGGTCCTAGCTCCTACAATGAGCAGTTCTTC

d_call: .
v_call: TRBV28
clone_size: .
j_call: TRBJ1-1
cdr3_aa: CASSRLWGGGNTEAFF
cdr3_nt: TGTGCCAGCAGCCGACTCTGGGGAGGGGGGAACACTGAAGCTTTCTTT

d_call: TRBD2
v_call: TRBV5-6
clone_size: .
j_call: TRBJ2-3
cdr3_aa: CASSPSGRLTDTQYF
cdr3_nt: TGTGCCAGCAGCCCTAGCGGGAGACTAACAGATACGCAGTATTTT

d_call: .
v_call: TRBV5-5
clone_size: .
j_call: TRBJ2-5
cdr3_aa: CASSFVVASMYQETQYF
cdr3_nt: TGTGCCAGCAGCTTCGTTGTGGCTTCTATGTACCAAGAGACCCAGTACTTC

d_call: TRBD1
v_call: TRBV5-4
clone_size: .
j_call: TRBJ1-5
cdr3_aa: CASSFYLGTDNQPQHF
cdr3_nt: TGTGCCAGCAGCTTTTATTTAGGGACAGACAATCAGCCCCAGCATTTT

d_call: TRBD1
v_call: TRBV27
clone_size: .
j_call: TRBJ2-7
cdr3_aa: CASSPYTGGESYEQYF
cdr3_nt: TGTGCCAGCAGTCCCTATACAGGGGGCGAGTCCTACGAGCAGTACTTC

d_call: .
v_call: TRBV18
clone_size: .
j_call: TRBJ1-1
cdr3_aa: CASSPSTGWNTEAFF
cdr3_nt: TGTGCCAGCTCACCATCGACAGGCTGGAACACTGAAGCTTTCTTT

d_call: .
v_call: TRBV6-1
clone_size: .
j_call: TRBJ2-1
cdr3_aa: CASSDGSSYNEQFF
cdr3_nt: TGTGCCAGCAGTGACGGTAGCTCCTACAATGAGCAGTTCTTC

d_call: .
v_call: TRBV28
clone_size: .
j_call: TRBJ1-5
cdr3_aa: CASGKVRQPQHF
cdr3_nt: TGTGCCAGCGGAAAGGTACGGCAGCCCCAGCATTTT

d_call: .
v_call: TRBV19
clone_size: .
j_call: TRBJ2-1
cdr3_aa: CASSTPRGEQFF
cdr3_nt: TGTGCCAGTAGCACCCCCCGGGGTGAGCAGTTCTTC

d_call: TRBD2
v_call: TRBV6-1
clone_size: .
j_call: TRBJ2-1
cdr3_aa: CASSELAGANEQFF
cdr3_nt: TGTGCCAGCAGTGAACTAGCGGGAGCAAATGAGCAGTTCTTC

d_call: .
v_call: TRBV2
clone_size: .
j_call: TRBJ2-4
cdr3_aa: CASSVSSVVNIQYF
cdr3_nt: TGTGCCAGCAGTGTGTCTAGCGTAGTAAACATTCAGTACTTC

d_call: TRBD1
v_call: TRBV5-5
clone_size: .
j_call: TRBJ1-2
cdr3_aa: CASSSRTGSYGYTF
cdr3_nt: TGTGCCAGCAGCTCCCGGACAGGCTCCTATGGCTACACCTTC

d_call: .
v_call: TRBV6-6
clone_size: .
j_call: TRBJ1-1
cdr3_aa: CASLGQSIGTEAFF
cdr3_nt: TGTGCCTCCCTTGGACAGTCTATAGGCACTGAAGCTTTCTTT

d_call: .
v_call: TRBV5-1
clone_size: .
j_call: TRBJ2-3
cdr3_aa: CASSSGYNLNTDTQYF
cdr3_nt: TGCGCCAGCAGCTCTGGGTATAATCTAAACACAGATACACAGTATTTT

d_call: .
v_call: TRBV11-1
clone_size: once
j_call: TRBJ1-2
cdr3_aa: CASSLTGRDDYGYTF
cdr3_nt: TGTGCCAGCAGCTTAACAGGGAGGGATGACTATGGCTACACCTTC

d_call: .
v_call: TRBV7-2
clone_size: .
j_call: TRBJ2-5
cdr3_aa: CASSPRGSGEAQYF
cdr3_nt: TGTGCCAGCAGCCCCAGGGGGAGCGGGGAAGCCCAGTACTTC

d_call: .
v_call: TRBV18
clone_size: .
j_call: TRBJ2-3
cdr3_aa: CASSPFVGTGTDTQYF
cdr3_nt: TGTGCCAGCTCACCTTTTGTCGGGACCGGCACAGATACGCAGTATTTT

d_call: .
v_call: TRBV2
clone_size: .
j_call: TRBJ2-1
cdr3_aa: CASSEAVAYNEQFF
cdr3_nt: TGTGCCAGCAGTGAAGCGGTTGCATACAATGAGCAGTTCTTC

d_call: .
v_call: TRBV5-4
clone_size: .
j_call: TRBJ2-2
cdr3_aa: CASSELGTTTGELFF
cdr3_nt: TGTGCCAGCAGCGAACTAGGTACGACCACCGGGGAGCTGTTTTTT

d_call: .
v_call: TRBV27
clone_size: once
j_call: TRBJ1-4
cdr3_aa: CASSPRRAPTNEKLFF
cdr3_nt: TGTGCCAGCAGCCCACGACGCGCTCCAACTAATGAAAAACTGTTTTTT

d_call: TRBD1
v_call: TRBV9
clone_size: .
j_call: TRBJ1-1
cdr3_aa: CASTRTGGMNTEAFF
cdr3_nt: TGTGCCAGCACTAGGACAGGGGGCATGAACACTGAAGCTTTCTTT

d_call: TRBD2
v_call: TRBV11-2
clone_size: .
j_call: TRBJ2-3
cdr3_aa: CASSPRTSVTDTQYF
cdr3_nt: TGTGCCAGCAGCCCCCGGACTAGCGTCACCGATACGCAGTATTTT

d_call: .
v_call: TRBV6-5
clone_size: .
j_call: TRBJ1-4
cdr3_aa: CASSLRINEKLFF
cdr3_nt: TGTGCCAGCAGTTTGCGCATTAATGAAAAACTGTTTTTT

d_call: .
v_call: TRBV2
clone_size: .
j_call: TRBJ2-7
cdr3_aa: CASSGWADEGEQYF
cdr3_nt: TGTGCCAGCAGTGGTTGGGCGGACGAGGGAGAGCAGTACTTC

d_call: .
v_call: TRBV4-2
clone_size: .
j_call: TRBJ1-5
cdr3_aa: CASSQVPGRAMQPQHF
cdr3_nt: TGTGCCAGCAGCCAAGTTCCGGGACGGGCAATGCAGCCCCAGCATTTT

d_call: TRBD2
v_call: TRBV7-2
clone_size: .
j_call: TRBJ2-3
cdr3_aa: CASSLSGRATDTQYF
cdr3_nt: TGTGCCAGCAGCCTTAGCGGGAGGGCCACAGATACGCAGTATTTT

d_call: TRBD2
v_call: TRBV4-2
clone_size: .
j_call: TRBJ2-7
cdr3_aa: CASSQTTSGRKYF
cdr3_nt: TGTGCCAGCAGCCAAACGACTAGCGGGAGAAAGTACTTC

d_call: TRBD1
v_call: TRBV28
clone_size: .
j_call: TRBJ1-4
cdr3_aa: CASTTYGQGENEKLFF
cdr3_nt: TGTGCCAGCACCACTTATGGACAGGGGGAGAATGAAAAACTGTTTTTT

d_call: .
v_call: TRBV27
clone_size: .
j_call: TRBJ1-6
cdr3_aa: CASSFRPDNSPLHF
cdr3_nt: TGTGCCAGCAGTTTCCGGCCTGATAATTCACCCCTCCACTTT

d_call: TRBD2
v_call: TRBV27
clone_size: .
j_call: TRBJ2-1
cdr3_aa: CASSSGGSGILGEQFF
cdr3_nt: TGTGCCAGCAGTTCGGGGGGTAGCGGGATTTTGGGTGAGCAGTTCTTC

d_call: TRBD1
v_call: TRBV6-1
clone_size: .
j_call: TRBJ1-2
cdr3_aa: CASSRQGADYGYTF
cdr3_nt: TGTGCCAGCAGTAGACAGGGGGCGGACTATGGCTACACCTTC

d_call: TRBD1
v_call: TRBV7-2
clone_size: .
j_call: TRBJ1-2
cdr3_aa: CASSSTGTVNYGYTF
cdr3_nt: TGTGCCAGCAGCTCTACGGGGACAGTGAACTATGGCTACACCTTC

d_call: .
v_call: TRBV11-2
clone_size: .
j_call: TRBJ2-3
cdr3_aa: CASSLASGPGNTQYF
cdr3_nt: TGTGCCAGCAGCTTAGCAAGCGGCCCAGGGAATACGCAGTATTTT